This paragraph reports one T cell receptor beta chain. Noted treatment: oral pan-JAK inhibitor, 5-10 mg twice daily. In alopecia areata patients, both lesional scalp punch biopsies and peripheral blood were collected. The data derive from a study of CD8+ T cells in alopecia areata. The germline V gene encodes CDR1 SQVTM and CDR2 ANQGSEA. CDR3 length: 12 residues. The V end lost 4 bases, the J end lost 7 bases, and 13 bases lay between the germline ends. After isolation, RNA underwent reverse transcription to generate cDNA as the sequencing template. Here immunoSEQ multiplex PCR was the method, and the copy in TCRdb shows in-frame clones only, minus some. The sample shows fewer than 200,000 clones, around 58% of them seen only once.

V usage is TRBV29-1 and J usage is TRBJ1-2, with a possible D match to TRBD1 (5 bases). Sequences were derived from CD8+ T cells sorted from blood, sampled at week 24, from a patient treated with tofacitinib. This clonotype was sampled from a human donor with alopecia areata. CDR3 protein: CSVVWGYGGYTF. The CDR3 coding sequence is TGCAGCGTTGTTTGGGGGTATGGTGGCTACACCTTC.